The 7 T cell receptor beta chains presented below share a single source sample, sequenced in a study of blood T cell repertoires in COVID-19. The method was immunoSEQ multiplex PCR; TCRdb's version includes in-frame clones alone and lacks a portion of them. The sample consists of around 160,000 clones, approximately 82% of them appearing once. Material for sequencing was peripheral blood. These receptors were taken from a human donor with acute or convalescent COVID-19. The donor label of this sample is uncertain.

V is TRBV9 and J is TRBJ2-5; 7 nucleotides align to TRBD1. Germline CDR1 SGDLS, CDR2 YYNGEE. This CDR3 contains 14 residues. Germline trimming cut 3 bases from V and 0 bases from J; bases unmatched to any gene: 2. CDR3 in amino acids: CASSAGQNQETQYF. The CDR3 coding sequence is TGTGCCAGCAGCGCGGGACAGAACCAAGAGACCCAGTACTTC.

This clone was observed once. The J gene is TRBJ2-2, the V gene TRBV7-2, with D perhaps TRBD1 (5 bases). The ends were cut back, 4 bases at V and 3 bases at J, with 6 bases in the middle. The CDR3 has 13 residues. CDR1 and CDR2 (germline): SGHTA, FQGNSA. CDR3: CASSSRDTGELFF. CDR3 DNA: TGTGCCAGCAGCTCCAGGGACACCGGGGAGCTGTTTTTT.

This chain links TRBV7-9 with TRBJ2-3; possible D gene TRBD2, 6 bases. V lost 8 bases and J lost 2, with 14 bases in between. This CDR3 contains 14 residues. Looked up from germline, CDR1 is SEHNR and CDR2 is FQNEAQ (reference sequence). The CDR3 bases are TGTGCCAGCCGACCAGGACTATCCACAGATACGCAGTATTTT. It encodes CASRPGLSTDTQYF.

The chain has TRBV2 and TRBJ1-5; 7 nucleotides line up with TRBD1. CDR1 is SNHLY, CDR2 FYNNEI, per germline. The CDR3 runs 13 residues. The junction had 0 bases not matched to a gene; V was cut back by 1 base and J by 6 bases. In nucleotides, the CDR3 is TGTGCCAGCAGTGAAGACAGGGGTCAGCCCCAGCATTTT. Amino acid sequence: CASSEDRGQPQHF. Full variable domain (missing parts from reference TRBV2 and TRBJ1-5): EPEVTQTPSHQVTQMGQEVILRCVPISNHLYFYWYRQILGQKVEFLVSFYNNEISEKSEIFDDQFSVERPDGSNFTLKIRSTKLEDSAMYFCASSEDRGQPQHFGDGTRLSIL.

This chain links TRBV7-2 with TRBJ2-7; 12 positions match TRBD2. CDR3 length equals 14 residues. The V segment lost 5 bases and the J segment 2 bases; nucleotides outside the gene matches: 1. Germline V gene data show CDR1 as SGHTA and CDR2 as FQGNSA. Here the CDR3 DNA reads TGTGCCAGCAGCCCTAGCGGGGGGGCCTACGAGCAGTACTTC. Protein product: CASSPSGGAYEQYF.

The sample holds a few counts of this clone. This chain joins TRBV18 and TRBJ2-2; D might be TRBD1 (5 bases). The V end was cut by 2 bases, the J end by 1 base, with 14 bases between. This CDR3 has 17 residues. The germline V gene has CDR1 KGHSH and CDR2 LQKENI. The CDR3 loop reads CASSPRQQTQNTGELFF. In DNA, the CDR3 is TGTGCCAGCTCACCAAGACAGCAAACCCAGAACACCGGGGAGCTGTTTTTT.

V is TRBV11-2 and J is TRBJ2-5; 10 bases fit TRBD2. With 5 bases clipped from V and 0 bases from J, the junction kept 9 bases outside the gene matches. The length of the CDR3 is 17 residues. CDR1 and CDR2 (germline): SGHAT, FQNNGV. The CDR3 spells CASSPGWTSGNQETQYF. In DNA form, the CDR3 reads TGTGCCAGCAGCCCCGGGTGGACTAGCGGAAACCAAGAGACCCAGTACTTC.